The 5 T cell receptor beta chains reported below all come from one sample, sequenced in a study of early T cells in non-severe SARS-CoV-2 infection. TCRdb analysed the 5' RACE reads with MiXCR anew, one entry per CDR3 protein. The profile shows 87,000 or so distinct CDR3 sequences, 13% to 15% of them singletons. Sequenced input: whole blood. These receptors were obtained from an adult who was a healthcare worker with PCR-confirmed SARS-CoV-2 infection or an uninfected control (not recorded which).

This clonotype has only a few counts. The V call is TRBV10-1, the J call TRBJ1-5; D is possibly TRBD1 (6 bases). Germline-derived CDR1 and CDR2 are WNHNN and SYGVQD (reference sequence). CDR3 length equals 14 residues. The V end lost 2 bases, the J end lost 5 bases, and 10 bases lay between the germline ends. The CDR3 spells CASSETGTYQPQHF. The CDR3 nucleotides read TGCGCCAGCAGTGAGACAGGGACTTATCAGCCCCAGCATTTT.

The V gene is TRBV5-6, the J gene TRBJ2-7; 7 bases line up with TRBD2. This CDR3 is 13 amino acids long. Germline CDR1 is SGHDT and CDR2 is YYEEEE. After removal of 4 bases from V and 5 bases from J, the junction contained 6 bases not matched to a gene. The CDR3 bases are TGTGCCAGCAGCCCGCGGGGGATCCACGAGCAGTACTTC. The encoded protein is CASSPRGIHEQYF.

This chain uses TRBV7-9 with TRBJ2-1; possibly TRBD2 for D (5 bases). V gave up 5 bases and J gave up 7 bases, with 12 bases separating them. Germline values: CDR1 SEHNR, CDR2 FQNEAQ (reference sequence). The CDR3 spans 13 residues. The CDR3 DNA follows: TGTGCCAGCAGCCCCCCTCGGAGGAATGAGCAGTTCTTC. This encodes CASSPPRRNEQFF. Filled out from reference TRBV7-9 and TRBJ2-1, the complete variable domain reads DTGVSQNPRHKITKRGQNVTFRCDPISEHNRLYWYRQTLGQGPEFLTYFQNEAQLEKSRLLSDRFSAERPKGSFSTLEIQRTEQGDSAMYLCASSPPRRNEQFFGPGTRLTVL.

This clonotype has more than one count but fewer than ten. The chain uses TRBV6-2 or TRBV6-3 and TRBJ2-3; possible D gene TRBD2, 7 bases. Germline CDR1 and CDR2: MNHEY and SVGEGT. The CDR3 consists of 15 residues. The germline V and J ends were trimmed by 6 bases and 4 bases, with 17 bases remaining between them. The CDR3 DNA is TGTGCCAGCAGCCTGGGGGGGGGCGGAGCAGATACGCAGTATTTT. This codes for CASSLGGGGADTQYF.

This clonotype was seen ten or more times. The rearrangement joins TRBV4-2 to TRBJ2-2, with 7 bases that match TRBD2. The CDR3 extends over 16 amino acids. Germline loops: CDR1 LGHNA, CDR2 YNFKEQ. The V segment lost 7 bases and the J segment 1 base; nucleotides outside the gene matches: 9. The CDR3 loop reads CASTRESGVNTGELFF. In nucleotides, the CDR3 is TGTGCCAGCACCCGCGAAAGCGGGGTGAACACCGGGGAGCTGTTTTTT.